The next 6 T cell receptor beta chains were all read from a single sample in a study of T cell responses to AZD1222 COVID-19 vaccine. Sequencing was performed with immunoSEQ multiplex PCR; in TCRdb, only in-frame clones are kept and a portion is missing. This sample yields approximately 180,000 clones, of which roughly 89% are seen a single time; 1.6% belongs to the top ten. Here the sequenced sample was peripheral blood, taken on day 0 of AZD1222 vaccination. The receptors here all came from an adult in good health.

This sequence joins TRBV10-1 and TRBJ2-7, with TRBD1 matching 8 bases. The CDR3 consists of 13 residues. Trimming cost V 10 bases and J 4 bases; bases outside gene matches: 9. Germline V CDR1 and CDR2: WNHNN, SYGVQD (reference sequence). The CDR3 sequence is CATLLQGAYEQYF. In nucleotides, the CDR3 is TGCGCCACCTTATTGCAGGGGGCATACGAGCAGTACTTC.

V is TRBV28 and J is TRBJ1-5, with D unclear. The CDR3 runs to 15 residues. The ends were cut back, 3 bases at V and 1 base at J, with 10 bases in the middle. Germline V lookup: CDR1 MDHEN, CDR2 SYDVKM. The CDR3 is CASSFPLSSNQPQHF. CDR3 nucleotide sequence: TGTGCCAGCAGTTTCCCCCTTAGCAGCAATCAGCCCCAGCATTTT.

The rearrangement links TRBV3-1 (or the pseudogene TRBV3-2) to TRBJ2-1, with 7 bases fitting TRBD2. This CDR3 spans 16 amino acids. The germline V gene encodes CDR1 LGHDT and CDR2 YNNKEL (reference sequence). V was pared by 1 base and J by 7 bases, with 10 bases of the junction left unmatched. The CDR3 sequence: CASSQGRRAGDNEQFF. The CDR3 DNA follows: TGTGCCAGCAGCCAAGGAAGGCGGGCGGGAGATAATGAGCAGTTCTTC.

The chain is built from TRBV29-1 and TRBJ1-4; TRBD1 might be the D (6 bases). V lost 6 bases to trimming and J lost 4 bases, with 12 bases between them. Germline assignment: CDR1 SQVTM and CDR2 ANQGSEA. CDR3 length: 13 amino acids. The CDR3 DNA sequence: TGCAGCGTCGCGACAGGATTTAATGAAAAACTGTTTTTT. Translated: CSVATGFNEKLFF.

This rearrangement joins TRBV30 to TRBJ2-7, with a weak D call TRBD1 (6 bases). The V end was cut by 1 base, the J end by 4 bases, with 11 bases between. The CDR3 sequence is 13 residues long. The germline V gene has CDR1 GTSNPN and CDR2 SVGIG (reference sequence). The CDR3 protein is CAWSASRGYEQYF. In DNA form, the CDR3 reads TGTGCCTGGAGTGCCTCCAGGGGTTACGAGCAGTACTTC.

The V call is TRBV10-1, the J call TRBJ1-1; TRBD1 is a possible D gene (5 bases). V was shortened by 4 bases and J by 5 bases, with 11 bases between the two germline ends. The CDR3 covers 13 residues. CDR1 is WNHNN and CDR2 is SYGVQD in the germline V gene (reference sequence). In DNA form, the CDR3 reads TGCGCCAGCAGTGTCCAGGGCGGGACTGAAGCTTTCTTT. The encoded protein is CASSVQGGTEAFF.